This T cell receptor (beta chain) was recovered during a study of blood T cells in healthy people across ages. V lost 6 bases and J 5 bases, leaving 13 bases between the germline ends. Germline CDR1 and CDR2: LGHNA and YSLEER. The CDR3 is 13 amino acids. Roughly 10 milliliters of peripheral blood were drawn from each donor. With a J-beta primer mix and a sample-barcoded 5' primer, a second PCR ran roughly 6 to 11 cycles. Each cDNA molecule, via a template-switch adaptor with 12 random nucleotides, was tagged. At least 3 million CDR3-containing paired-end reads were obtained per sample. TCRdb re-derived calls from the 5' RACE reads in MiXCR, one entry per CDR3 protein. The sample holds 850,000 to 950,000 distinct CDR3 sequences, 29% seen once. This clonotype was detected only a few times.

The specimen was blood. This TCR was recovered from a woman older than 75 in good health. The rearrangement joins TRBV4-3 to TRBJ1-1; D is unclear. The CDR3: CASSPGEGTEAFF. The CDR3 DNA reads TGCGCCAGCAGTCCCGGGGAGGGAACTGAAGCTTTCTTT.